This entry features one T cell receptor (beta chain) sequence. What it binds is unknown. The data derive from a study of T cells in Graves' hyperthyroidism and ophthalmopathy. About the study: The blood sample was taken at first diagnosis, before treatment began. Study-wide findings and caveats: Stable hyperthyroidism was told apart from ophthalmopathy by a model built on 13 V-J features.

Amplification yielded TCR beta CDR3 regions, with RNA transcripts as the source. HTBI primers were used for first-round RT-PCR of the TCR CDR3. In TCRdb, the multiplex PCR reads were re-called with MiXCR into one record per CDR3 protein. The data show around 500,000 distinct CDR3 sequences, over 13% seen once. The authors took PBMCs from 10 ml fresh peripheral blood. Germline assignment: CDR1 SGHKS and CDR2 YYEKEE (reference sequence). V lost 0 bases to trimming and J lost 10 bases, with 14 bases between them. The CDR3 runs 14 residues. Material for sequencing was blood. The genes are TRBV5-5 and TRBJ2-1; D remains ambiguous. This sequence originates from a woman aged 18-30 years with Graves' hyperthyroidism. CDR3 in DNA: TGTGCCAGCAGCTTGGCACTCCACGTCGGGGAGCAGTTCTTC. This encodes CASSLALHVGEQFF.